This T cell receptor (beta chain) was obtained from a study of PD-1 blockade in classical Hodgkin lymphoma. General observations from the study: Some patients started nivolumab under 1 year after ASCT, and they were excluded. Lower baseline TCR diversity was reported for newly diagnosed patients than for healthy donors. Prior therapy or disease activity may underlie the repertoire differences, whose causes remain undefined. Complete responders had baseline diversity similar to newly diagnosed patients.

Time point reported: cycle 4 day 1 (C4D1), after more than five weeks of nivolumab. With no exception, relapse followed autologous stem cell transplantation in all patients, and brentuximab vedotin exposure varied. J was trimmed by 2 bases and V by 3 bases; bases with no gene match: 8. This CDR3 has 17 residues. Per germline, CDR1 MDHEN and CDR2 SYDVKM. This clone showed up just a few times. Antigen unknown. This table comes from immunoSEQ multiplex PCR, and its TCRdb copy is limited to in-frame clones, with some not included. The sample includes under 45,000 clones, 60% to 70% of them seen just once. Sequenced material: peripheral blood mononuclear cells (PBMCs), taken before the fourth cycle of nivolumab. This sequence was found in a human donor with classical Hodgkin lymphoma. The chain employs TRBV28 and TRBJ2-3, with 10 bases matching TRBD2. CDR3 nucleotide sequence: TGTGCCAGCAGTTTGTTCTCTAGCGGGAGTGACACAGATACGCAGTATTTT. Protein product: CASSLFSSGSDTDTQYF.